What follows are 14 T cell receptor beta chains derived from one specimen sequenced in a study of PD-L1 blockade in urothelial cancer. Time point in this sample: peripheral blood 6 weeks after treatment start. Assay used: immunoSEQ multiplex PCR; TCRdb lists only in-frame clones, some missing. This table holds about 45,000 clones, around 82% found once. The sample was PBMCs, taken around atezolizumab (anti-PD-L1) treatment. The receptors were sampled from a man between 60 and 70 years old with urothelial cancer.

V gene TRBV7-9 combines with J gene TRBJ2-1, with D perhaps TRBD1 (5 bases). The V end lost 1 base, the J end lost 1 base, and 14 bases lay between the germline ends. The CDR3 loop spans 17 amino acids. The germline gives CDR1 SEHNR, CDR2 FQNEAQ (reference sequence). The CDR3 DNA follows: TGTGCCAGCAGCTTAGGGACATCCGGATCGTCCTACAATGAGCAGTTCTTC. Its translation is CASSLGTSGSSYNEQFF.

The V call is TRBV27, the J call TRBJ2-1, with TRBD2 matching over 10 bases. The CDR3 runs to 17 residues. CDR1 is MNHEY, CDR2 SMNVEV, per germline (reference sequence). V was pared by 3 bases and J by 4 bases, with 9 bases of the junction left unmatched. CDR3 in amino acids: CASSFISSGGRYNEQFF. Written as DNA, the CDR3 is TGTGCCAGCAGTTTCATCTCTAGCGGGGGTCGGTACAATGAGCAGTTCTTC.

V is TRBV5-1 and J is TRBJ1-5; D remains unclear. Trimming pared 4 bases from V and 7 bases from J, leaving 3 bases between. Germline V gene lookup returns CDR1 SGHRS and CDR2 YFSETQ. The CDR3 is made up of 10 amino acids. CDR3 nucleotides: TGCGCCAGCAGCCCGCAGCCCCAGCATTTT. This translates into CASSPQPQHF.

This CDR3 is CASSREGNQPQHF. The CDR3 DNA reads TGTGCCAGCTCACGGGAGGGCAATCAGCCCCAGCATTTT. This sequence joins TRBV18 and TRBJ1-5; unclear D gene. This CDR3 has 13 amino acids. Germline CDR1 is KGHSH and CDR2 is LQKENI. Trimming stripped 4 bases from V and 2 bases from J, with 6 bases between.

This chain joins TRBV6-5 and TRBJ1-6; 10 bases match TRBD1. CDR3 length: 14 amino acids. Germline V gives CDR1 MNHEY, CDR2 SVGAGI. Trimming cost V 5 bases and J 7 bases; bases outside gene matches: 2. The CDR3 DNA is TGTGCCAGCAGTAGGGGACAGGGGAATTCACCCCTCCACTTT. Translation gives CASSRGQGNSPLHF.

V and J are TRBV15 and TRBJ2-3, with 10 bases that match TRBD2. This CDR3 comprises 15 residues. V gave up 6 bases and J gave up 5 bases; unmatched junction bases: 8. Per the germline V gene, CDR1 is LNHNV and CDR2 is YYDKDF (reference sequence). In nucleotides, the CDR3 is TGTGCCACCAGTCGCCAGCGGGGGGGCGAAGATACGCAGTATTTT. The encoded protein is CATSRQRGGEDTQYF.

The chain combines TRBV2 with TRBJ1-1, with 11 bases matching TRBD1. Germline assignment: CDR1 SNHLY and CDR2 FYNNEI. Trimming at V came to 6 bases and at J to 4 bases, leaving 4 bases not matched to a gene. This CDR3 has 14 amino acids. The CDR3 is CASRAGTGGTEAFF. DNA of the CDR3: TGTGCCAGCAGGGCCGGGACAGGGGGCACTGAAGCTTTCTTT.

The chain has TRBV7-9 and TRBJ1-2; a possible D gene is TRBD1 (6 bases). The CDR3 extends over 13 amino acids. The V and J ends lost 10 bases and 0 bases respectively, with 12 bases between them. CDR1 is SEHNR and CDR2 is FQNEAQ in the germline V gene (reference sequence). In DNA, the CDR3 is TGTGCCACCGGACAGAATTCTAACTATGGCTACACCTTC. Protein: CATGQNSNYGYTF. Supplemented by reference TRBV7-9 and TRBJ1-2, the full variable domain reads DTGVSQNPRHKITKRGQNVTFRCDPISEHNRLYWYRQTLGQGPEFLTYFQNEAQLEKSRLLSDRFSAERPKGSFSTLEIQRTEQGDSAMYLCATGQNSNYGYTFGSGTRLTVV.

The chain is built from TRBV5-4 and TRBJ1-1, with 8 bases lining up with TRBD1. Germline V CDR1 and CDR2: SGHNT, YYREEE (reference sequence). The length of the CDR3 is 14 residues. V lost 4 bases and J lost 2; bases outside the gene matches: 4. The CDR3 region is CASSPGQVNTEAFF. The CDR3 region has the DNA TGTGCCAGCAGCCCGGGACAGGTAAACACTGAAGCTTTCTTT.

In its sample, this clone is medium-sized. The rearrangement joins TRBV19 to TRBJ1-1; D may be TRBD1 (6 bases). The CDR3 consists of 14 residues. V gave up 10 bases and J gave up 5 bases, with 20 bases separating them. Germline CDR1 reads LNHDA; CDR2 reads SQIVND (reference sequence). The CDR3 loop reads CATTWGRGLTEAFF. The CDR3 region has the DNA TGTGCCACCACGTGGGGCAGGGGTTTAACTGAAGCTTTCTTT.

This clone was recorded a few times. The genes are TRBV6-1 and TRBJ1-2; TRBD1 might be the D (5 bases). Trimming shortened V by 4 bases and J by 3 bases, and 15 bases separated the two germline ends. CDR1 is MNHNS and CDR2 is SASEGT in the germline V gene. The CDR3 runs 15 residues. The DNA of the CDR3 is TGTGCCAGCAGTGTAATTTCTCAGGGCGACTATGGCTACACCTTC. Residues: CASSVISQGDYGYTF.

The rearrangement uses TRBV11-2 and TRBJ2-3; D remains ambiguous. The CDR3 loop spans 16 amino acids. Germline CDR1 and CDR2: SGHAT and FQNNGV. Trimming removed 3 bases from V and 2 bases from J, with 15 bases in between. This chain's CDR3 is CASSFPNNSYTDTQYF. Written as DNA, the CDR3 is TGTGCCAGCAGCTTCCCCAACAATAGCTACACAGATACGCAGTATTTT. Based on the CDR3 plus reference TRBV11-2 and TRBJ2-3, the full variable domain is EAGVAQSPRYKIIEKRQSVAFWCNPISGHATLYWYQQILGQGPKLLIQFQNNGVVDDSQLPKDRFSAERLKGVDSTLKIQPAKLEDSAVYLCASSFPNNSYTDTQYFGPGTRLTVL.

This chain joins TRBV30 and TRBJ2-7; no firm D call. Germline CDR1 reads GTSNPN; CDR2 reads SVGIG (reference sequence). This CDR3 contains 12 residues. V was cut by 1 base and J by 4 bases, with 8 bases left in between. The CDR3 nucleotides are TGTGCCTGGAGTGCCACGAGGTACGAGCAGTACTTC. Protein: CAWSATRYEQYF.

The chain is built from TRBV29-1 and TRBJ1-1, with D possibly being TRBD1 (6 bases). The CDR3 has 14 amino acids. With 4 bases removed from V and 0 bases from J, the gap between germline ends came to 12 bases. Per germline, CDR1 SQVTM and CDR2 ANQGSEA. The CDR3 coding sequence is TGCAGCGTTGGGGGCCAGGGGTTGAACACTGAAGCTTTCTTT. This gives the protein CSVGGQGLNTEAFF.